One and the same sample provided the 27 T cell receptor beta chains below, sequenced in a study of long-term antiretroviral therapy in people with HIV. The authors ran the immunoSEQ assay, v3.0, at survey level. Measured with immunoSEQ multiplex PCR; TCRdb has only the in-frame clones, and not every one. In the table there are 10,000 to 11,000 clones, roughly four fifths of which are singletons. This specimen consisted of unsorted PBMCs, obtained 1.8 years after starting antiretroviral therapy. The receptors were gathered from a man aged 40-50 years with HIV.

This clone was seen more than once but under ten times. V is TRBV29-1 and J is TRBJ1-1; TRBD1 aligns across 11 bases. CDR3 length: 13 residues. Trimming removed 3 bases from V and 8 bases from J; junction bases left unmatched: 5. Germline V CDR1 and CDR2: SQVTM, ANQGSEA. The CDR3 nucleotides are TGCAGCGTTGATAGAGGGGACAGGGGGGAAGCTTTCTTT. This encodes CSVDRGDRGEAFF.

The chain employs TRBV11-3 and TRBJ2-2, with TRBD1 matching over 7 bases. Germline values: CDR1 SGHNT, CDR2 YENEEA. CDR3 length: 15 amino acids. The trim removed 5 bases at V and 0 bases at J, leaving 3 bases unmatched. CDR3 sequence reads: CASSPQGANTGELFF. CDR3 nucleotides: TGTGCCAGCAGCCCCCAGGGGGCGAACACCGGGGAGCTGTTTTTT.

The chain has TRBV7-3 and TRBJ2-6; 10 nucleotides agree with TRBD1. V trimming: 2 bases; J trimming: 2 bases; junction bases outside the gene matches: 6. The length of the CDR3 is 18 residues. Germline assignment: CDR1 SGHTA and CDR2 FQGTGA. In DNA form, the CDR3 reads TGTGCCAGCAGCTTATGGGGACAGGGGACCGCTGGGGCCAACGTCCTGACTTTC. This translates into CASSLWGQGTAGANVLTF.

The chain links TRBV7-8 to TRBJ2-1; D uncertain. There are 15 residues in the CDR3. V was pared by 5 bases and J by 5 bases, with 16 bases between. CDR1 and CDR2 (germline): SGHVS, FQNEAQ. In nucleotides, the CDR3 is TGTGCCAGCAGCCCCCGGGTGAGAGAAGACAATGAGCAGTTCTTC. Amino acid sequence: CASSPRVREDNEQFF. Supplemented by reference TRBV7-8 and TRBJ2-1, the full variable domain reads GAGVSQSPRYKVAKRGQDVALRCDPISGHVSLFWYQQALGQGPEFLTYFQNEAQLDKSGLPSDRFFAERPEGSVSTLKIQRTQQEDSAVYLCASSPRVREDNEQFFGPGTRLTVL.

This clone has a handful of counts. The chain has TRBV13 and TRBJ2-1; TRBD2 matches at 8 bases. After removal of 5 bases from V and 3 bases from J, the junction contained 0 bases not matched to a gene. This CDR3 region has 13 residues. Germline CDR1 and CDR2: PRHDT and FYEKMQ (reference sequence). DNA for the CDR3: TGTGCCAGCAGCACTAGCGGCTACAATGAGCAGTTCTTC. It specifies CASSTSGYNEQFF.

The chain links TRBV20-1 to TRBJ2-5, with D unresolved. V was pared by 6 bases and J by 5 bases, with 4 bases between. Germline V gives CDR1 DFQATT, CDR2 SNEGSKA (reference sequence). This CDR3 has 9 amino acids. The CDR3 loop reads CSAVETQYF. DNA of the CDR3: TGCAGTGCAGTGGAGACCCAGTACTTC.

The gene calls are TRBV7-3 and TRBJ1-1; no clear D gene. Per germline, CDR1 SGHTA and CDR2 FQGTGA. The CDR3 is 14 amino acids. Trimming took off 11 bases at V and 3 bases at J, with 19 bases between the two ends. The CDR3 nucleotides are TGTGCCGGAAATGAGAGCTGTTTCGACACTGAAGCTTTCTTT. Amino acid sequence: CAGNESCFDTEAFF.

The gene calls are TRBV27 and TRBJ1-2, with D unclear. The CDR3 spans 13 residues. CDR1 MNHEY and CDR2 SMNVEV come from the germline V gene (reference sequence). Trimming pared 3 bases from V and 2 bases from J, leaving 7 bases between. The CDR3 region has the DNA TGTGCCAGCAGTTTCGAGGGAAACTATGGCTACACCTTC. The encoded protein is CASSFEGNYGYTF.

This sequence joins TRBV2 and TRBJ2-7; no clear D gene. The length of the CDR3 is 11 residues. CDR1 and CDR2 (germline): SNHLY, FYNNEI. V lost 8 bases and J 2 bases, leaving 7 bases between the germline ends. CDR3 amino acids: CASSQTYEQYF. In DNA, the CDR3 is TGTGCCAGCTCTCAGACCTACGAGCAGTACTTC.

The rearrangement links TRBV11-2 to TRBJ2-1; TRBD1 agrees at 7 bases. The J segment lost 1 base and the V segment lost 8 bases, leaving 8 bases of the junction unmatched. Germline loops: CDR1 SGHAT, CDR2 FQNNGV. The CDR3 runs 15 residues. CDR3 bases: TGTGCCAGCTTAACAGGGGTGGGGTCCTACAATGAGCAGTTCTTC. Residues: CASLTGVGSYNEQFF.

DNA for the CDR3: TGCGCCAGCAGCCTACTTGAGTTGGGGGAAGGCTACACCTTC. The encoded protein is CASSLLELGEGYTF. V is TRBV5-1 and J is TRBJ1-2; a weak D match, TRBD1 (5 bases). CDR1 is SGHRS and CDR2 is YFSETQ in the germline V gene. V was clipped by 4 bases and J by 8 bases, with 18 bases between them. There are 14 residues in the CDR3.

This clone was detected a few times. Written as DNA, the CDR3 is TGTGCCAGCAGCCTGACTAGCGGGACCGGGGATGAGCAGTTCTTC. Translating gives CASSLTSGTGDEQFF. V usage is TRBV7-8 and J usage is TRBJ2-1; 11 nucleotides match TRBD2. V shed 5 bases and J 8 bases; nucleotides not matched to a gene: 8. Germline V gene lookup returns CDR1 SGHVS and CDR2 FQNEAQ. The CDR3 runs to 15 residues.

The V gene is TRBV10-3, the J gene TRBJ1-1; a possible D gene is TRBD1 (5 bases). This CDR3 has 14 residues. Trimming removed 2 bases from V and 0 bases from J, with 7 bases in between. Germline V lookup: CDR1 ENHRY, CDR2 SYGVKD. CDR3 sequence: CAISETTVNTEAFF. Here the CDR3 DNA reads TGTGCCATCAGTGAGACGACAGTGAACACTGAAGCTTTCTTT.

The V and J genes are TRBV28 and TRBJ1-2, with a tentative D call TRBD1 (6 bases). The germline V gene encodes CDR1 MDHEN and CDR2 SYDVKM. The germline V and J ends were trimmed by 7 bases and 2 bases, with 14 bases remaining between them. This CDR3 has 14 amino acids. CDR3 DNA: TGTGCCAGCACCCGAACAGGGATCAACTATGGCTACACCTTC. Translated: CASTRTGINYGYTF.

The V call is TRBV7-2, the J call TRBJ2-3; 8 bases align to TRBD1. The CDR3 is 18 residues long. CDR1 and CDR2 (germline): SGHTA, FQGNSA. V lost 4 bases and J lost 6; bases outside the gene matches: 18. The CDR3 DNA follows: TGTGCCAGCAGCTCCCCGCAGGGGGCCAGTCCAATTACGGATACGCAGTATTTT. Translation gives CASSSPQGASPITDTQYF.

V is TRBV2 and J is TRBJ1-2; the match to TRBD1 covers 9 bases. The trim removed 2 bases at V and 4 bases at J, leaving 11 bases unmatched. There are 17 residues in the CDR3. The germline V gene encodes CDR1 SNHLY and CDR2 FYNNEI. This CDR3 reads CASSESEQGATPYGYTF. The CDR3 nucleotides read TGTGCCAGCAGTGAATCGGAACAGGGGGCTACTCCCTATGGCTACACCTTC.

This clone was picked up one time. The chain combines TRBV30 with TRBJ2-3, with 8 bases fitting TRBD1. This CDR3 spans 11 amino acids. Germline assignment: CDR1 GTSNPN and CDR2 SVGIG (reference sequence). The trim removed 8 bases at V and 5 bases at J, leaving 3 bases unmatched. The CDR3: CALGQGDTQYF. The DNA of the CDR3 is TGTGCCCTTGGACAGGGAGATACGCAGTATTTT.

This sequence joins TRBV19 and TRBJ2-7, with 9 bases that match TRBD2. J lost 2 bases, V lost 4 bases, and 12 bases had no gene match. The CDR3 consists of 17 residues. Germline CDR1 LNHDA, CDR2 SQIVND (reference sequence). CDR3 coding DNA: TGTGCCAGTAGTACCTTTTATTCTAGCGGGAAAGCCTACGAGCAGTACTTC. It is translated as CASSTFYSSGKAYEQYF.

This chain links TRBV13 with TRBJ2-5; D gene uncertain. Germline V CDR1 and CDR2: PRHDT, FYEKMQ (reference sequence). V was shortened by 5 bases and J by 5 bases, with 9 bases between the two germline ends. There are 12 residues in the CDR3. The DNA of the CDR3 is TGTGCCAGCAGCAGCCCTGGGGAGACCCAGTACTTC. Its protein is CASSSPGETQYF.

This clone showed up just a few times. The CDR3: CASKYRTLAGGAQETQYF. The CDR3, as DNA: TGTGCCAGCAAATACCGAACACTAGCGGGAGGAGCCCAAGAGACCCAGTACTTC. The chain links TRBV5-4 to TRBJ2-5; 12 positions match TRBD2. J gave up 1 base and V 6 bases, and 13 bases lay outside the gene matches. The CDR3 totals 18 residues. CDR1 SGHNT and CDR2 YYREEE come from the germline V gene (reference sequence). The full variable domain, rest sourced from reference TRBV5-4 and TRBJ2-5, is ETGVTQSPTHLIKTRGQQVTLRCSSQSGHNTVSWYQQALGQGPQFIFQYYREEENGRGNFPPRFSGLQFPNYSSELNVNALELDDSALYLCASKYRTLAGGAQETQYFGPGTRLLVL.

V is TRBV20-1 and J is TRBJ1-2, with unresolved D. Deletions cut 3 bases from V and 7 bases from J, with 9 bases between. This CDR3 comprises 11 residues. Germline loops: CDR1 DFQATT, CDR2 SNEGSKA (reference sequence). This CDR3 is CSASSGLGYTF. DNA of the CDR3: TGCAGTGCTAGCAGCGGGCTTGGCTACACCTTC.

This clone is classed as medium-sized. V usage is TRBV7-9 and J usage is TRBJ1-5, with unresolved D. This CDR3 has 15 amino acids. Trimming took off 1 base at V and 5 bases at J, with 12 bases between the two ends. Looked up from germline, CDR1 is SEHNR and CDR2 is FQNEAQ (reference sequence). This chain's CDR3 is CASSLVEGAHQPQHF. The CDR3 coding sequence is TGTGCCAGCAGCTTAGTCGAAGGAGCCCATCAGCCCCAGCATTTT. Together with reference TRBV7-9 and TRBJ1-5, the CDR3 gives the full variable domain: DTGVSQNPRHKITKRGQNVTFRCDPISEHNRLYWYRQTLGQGPEFLTYFQNEAQLEKSRLLSDRFSAERPKGSFSTLEIQRTEQGDSAMYLCASSLVEGAHQPQHFGDGTRLSIL.

The chain has TRBV6-5 and TRBJ2-7; perhaps TRBD2 as D (6 bases). Trimming pared 6 bases from V and 6 bases from J, leaving 21 bases between. CDR1 MNHEY and CDR2 SVGAGI come from the germline V gene. This CDR3 is built from 15 residues. The chain's CDR3 is CASSLRGPGLLEQYF. In DNA, the CDR3 is TGTGCCAGCAGCCTACGAGGGCCGGGACTTCTCGAGCAGTACTTC.

The chain joins TRBV27 to TRBJ2-7; no clear D gene. V was trimmed by 3 bases and J by 0 bases, leaving 6 bases between them. The CDR3 is 13 residues long. Germline values: CDR1 MNHEY, CDR2 SMNVEV (reference sequence). This CDR3 is CASSLVASYEQYF. CDR3 sequence (DNA): TGTGCCAGCAGTTTGGTCGCCTCCTACGAGCAGTACTTC.

This chain links TRBV19 with TRBJ1-1, with D tentatively TRBD1 (6 bases). The germline gives CDR1 LNHDA, CDR2 SQIVND (reference sequence). This CDR3 is built from 14 residues. With 8 bases removed from V and 6 bases from J, the gap between germline ends came to 19 bases. CDR3 coding DNA: TGTGCCAGTGACCCCCAGGGGAGCTTGGCTGAAGCTTTCTTT. It codes for CASDPQGSLAEAFF. The full variable domain, in which reference TRBV19 and TRBJ1-1 provide the parts outside the CDR3, is DGGITQSPKYLFRKEGQNVTLSCEQNLNHDAMYWYRQDPGQGLRLIYYSQIVNDFQKGDIAEGYSVSREKKESFPLTVTSAQKNPTAFYLCASDPQGSLAEAFFGQGTRLTVV.

V is TRBV7-6 and J is TRBJ2-3; a possible D gene is TRBD2 (5 bases). V lost 5 bases and J 0 bases, leaving 18 bases between the germline ends. CDR3 length equals 17 residues. CDR1 and CDR2 (germline): SGHVS, FNYEAQ. The CDR3 DNA follows: TGTGCCAGCAGCCCCCGAACTTCGGGAACTAGCACAGATACGCAGTATTTT. Translation: CASSPRTSGTSTDTQYF.

The CDR3 here is CASSSRDTEAFF. Written as DNA, the CDR3 is TGTGCCAGCAGTTCCCGGGACACTGAAGCTTTCTTT. This chain uses TRBV28 with TRBJ1-1, with D hard to call. Trimming took off 4 bases at V and 3 bases at J, with 6 bases between the two ends. This CDR3 has 12 amino acids. Germline V gene sequence: CDR1 MDHEN, CDR2 SYDVKM.